This T cell receptor (beta chain) was recovered during a study of blood T cell repertoires in COVID-19. Study-wide background: COVID-19 samples collected from the United States, Italy and Spain covered acute and convalescent phases. Nucleic acid was either cDNA or gDNA, and it came from T cells, B-cell-depleted T cells, or PBMCs.

Clones were read by immunoSEQ multiplex PCR, and TCRdb kept only the in-frame ones, dropping some. This table has 250,000 to 350,000 clones, around 90% appearing once. Per the germline V gene, CDR1 is SGHRS and CDR2 is YFSETQ. CDR3 length: 16 residues. The J segment lost 4 bases and the V segment lost 0 bases, leaving 5 bases of the junction unmatched. The source is a woman between 45 and 60 years old who had recovered from COVID-19. The genes are TRBV5-1 and TRBJ2-1; 9 positions match TRBD2. Sequencing was carried out using peripheral blood. CDR3 bases: TGCGCCAGCAGCTTGGCCGTAGCGGGAGCTTACAATGAGCAGTTCTTC. This codes for CASSLAVAGAYNEQFF.